Following are 3 T cell receptor beta chains from one sample sequenced in a study of T cells after posttransplantation cyclophosphamide. Clones were sequenced by immunoSEQ multiplex PCR, and TCRdb holds only the in-frame ones, with some missing. The specimen has some 38,000 clones, none found just once. The specimen sequenced was PBMCs. The receptors were sampled from a man aged 50-60 years in good health, CMV-negative, and a related stem cell transplant donor.

Many counts were recorded for this clone. V usage is TRBV7-2 and J usage is TRBJ2-1; 12 nucleotides align to TRBD2. This CDR3 is built from 19 residues. J was trimmed by 0 bases and V by 5 bases; bases with no gene match: 11. Germline V CDR1 and CDR2: SGHTA, FQGNSA. The CDR3 sequence is CASSVGTSGPGLSYNEQFF. In DNA, the CDR3 is TGTGCCAGCAGCGTAGGGACTAGCGGGCCCGGACTCTCCTACAATGAGCAGTTCTTC.

This clone has at least ten counts. The chain employs TRBV18 and TRBJ2-1, with TRBD2 identical over 13 bases. The germline gives CDR1 KGHSH, CDR2 LQKENI. This CDR3 contains 17 residues. Trimming cost V 3 bases and J 0 bases; bases outside gene matches: 2. This CDR3 is CASSPRTSGSSYNEQFF. The CDR3 coding sequence is TGTGCCAGCTCACCTAGGACTAGCGGGAGCTCCTACAATGAGCAGTTCTTC.

This clone occurred many times. The chain recombines TRBV5-5 with TRBJ2-2; 8 bases are a match to TRBD1. Germline V lookup: CDR1 SGHKS, CDR2 YYEKEE (reference sequence). The junction had 2 bases not matched to a gene; V was cut back by 3 bases and J by 7 bases. CDR3 length equals 13 residues. CDR3 bases: TGTGCCAGCAGCTGGGGACAGGTCGGGGAGCTGTTTTTT. It codes for CASSWGQVGELFF.